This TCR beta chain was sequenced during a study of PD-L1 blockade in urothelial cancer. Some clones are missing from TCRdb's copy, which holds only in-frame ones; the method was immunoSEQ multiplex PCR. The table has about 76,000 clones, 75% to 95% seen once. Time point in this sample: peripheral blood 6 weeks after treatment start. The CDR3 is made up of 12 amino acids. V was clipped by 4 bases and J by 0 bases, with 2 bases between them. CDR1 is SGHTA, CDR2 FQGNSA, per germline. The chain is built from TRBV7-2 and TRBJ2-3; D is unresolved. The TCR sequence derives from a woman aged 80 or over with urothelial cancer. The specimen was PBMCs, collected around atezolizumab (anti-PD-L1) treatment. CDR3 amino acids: CASSSSTDTQYF. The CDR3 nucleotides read TGTGCCAGCAGCTCTAGCACAGATACGCAGTATTTT.